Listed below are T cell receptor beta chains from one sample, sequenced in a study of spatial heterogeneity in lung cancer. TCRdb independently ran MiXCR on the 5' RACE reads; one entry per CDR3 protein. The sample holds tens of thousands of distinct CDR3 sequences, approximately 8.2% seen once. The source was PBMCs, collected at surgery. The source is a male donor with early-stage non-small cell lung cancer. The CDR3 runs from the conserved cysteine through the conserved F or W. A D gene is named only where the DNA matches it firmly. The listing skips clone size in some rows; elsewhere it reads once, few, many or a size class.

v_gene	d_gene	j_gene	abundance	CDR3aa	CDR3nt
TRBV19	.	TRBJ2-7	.	CASSLDPGISYEQYF	TGTGCCAGTAGTCTAGACCCAGGGATCTCCTACGAGCAGTACTTC
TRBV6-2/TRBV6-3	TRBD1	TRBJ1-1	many	CASSYTGTANTEAFF	TGTGCCAGCAGTTATACCGGGACAGCTAACACTGAAGCTTTCTTT
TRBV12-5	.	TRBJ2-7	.	CASGLNHEQYF	TGTGCTAGTGGTTTGAATCACGAGCAGTACTTC
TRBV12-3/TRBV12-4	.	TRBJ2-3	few	CASSLARDTDTQYF	TGTGCCAGCAGTTTAGCGCGGGACACAGATACGCAGTATTTT
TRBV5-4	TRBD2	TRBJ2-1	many	CASSLRSSGSRVSYNEQFF	TGTGCCAGCAGCTTGAGGTCTAGCGGGAGTCGGGTCTCCTACAATGAGCAGTTCTTC
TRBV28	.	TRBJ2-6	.	CASSGQGSTGANVLTF	TGTGCCAGCAGTGGCCAGGGGTCTACTGGGGCCAACGTCCTGACTTTC
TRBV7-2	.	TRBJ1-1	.	CASSLYTRGGREAFF	TGTGCCAGCAGCTTGTATACCCGAGGGGGGCGTGAAGCTTTCTTT
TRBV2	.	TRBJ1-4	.	CASSVPGISEKLFF	TGTGCCAGCAGCGTTCCCGGGATCTCTGAAAAACTGTTTTTT
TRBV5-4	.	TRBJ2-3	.	CASSLRGPTDTQYF	TGTGCCAGCAGCCTCCGGGGCCCCACAGATACGCAGTATTTT
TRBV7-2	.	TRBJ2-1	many	CASRGSMGYNEQFF	TGTGCCTCACGCGGGTCTATGGGCTACAATGAGCAGTTCTTC
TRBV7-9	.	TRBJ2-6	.	CASSRQYSGANVLTF	TGTGCCAGCAGCCGACAGTACTCTGGGGCCAACGTCCTGACTTTC
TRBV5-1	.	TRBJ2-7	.	CASSLVGPYEQYF	TGCGCCAGCAGCTTGGTGGGGCCCTACGAGCAGTACTTC
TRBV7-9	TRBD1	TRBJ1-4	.	CASSWATGVNEKLFF	TGTGCCAGCAGCTGGGCGACAGGGGTTAATGAAAAACTGTTTTTT
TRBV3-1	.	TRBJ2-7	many	CASSSTYYEQYF	TGTGCCAGCAGCTCCACATACTACGAGCAGTACTTC
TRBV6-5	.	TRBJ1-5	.	CASSPRVTNQPQHF	TGTGCCAGCAGCCCAAGGGTCACTAATCAGCCCCAGCATTTT
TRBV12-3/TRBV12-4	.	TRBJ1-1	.	CASIEQGNTEAFF	TGTGCCAGCATAGAACAGGGGAACACTGAAGCTTTCTTT
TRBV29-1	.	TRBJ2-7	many	CSVAGISYEQYF	TGCAGCGTTGCGGGAATCTCCTACGAGCAGTACTTC
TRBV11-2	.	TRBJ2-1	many	CASSLPTSYEQFF	TGTGCCAGCAGCTTACCGACTAGTTATGAGCAGTTCTTC
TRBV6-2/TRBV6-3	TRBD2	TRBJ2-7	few	CASSFGTTTYEQYF	TGTGCCAGCAGTTTTGGGACTACCACCTACGAGCAGTACTTC
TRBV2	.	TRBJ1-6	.	CASTIGGSRNNSPLHF	TGTGCCAGCACAATAGGGGGATCGAGGAATAATTCACCCCTCCACTTT
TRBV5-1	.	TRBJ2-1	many	CASSLGRAYNEQFF	TGCGCCAGCAGCTTGGGACGGGCCTACAATGAGCAGTTCTTC
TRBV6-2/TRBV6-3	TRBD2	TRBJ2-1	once	CASSPGLAGEYNEQFF	TGTGCCAGCAGCCCGGGACTAGCGGGGGAGTACAATGAGCAGTTCTTC
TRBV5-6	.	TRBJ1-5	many	CASSFGGDQPQHF	TGTGCCAGCAGCTTTGGGGGCGATCAGCCCCAGCATTTT
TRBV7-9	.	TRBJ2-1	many	CASSPPGPYNEQFF	TGTGCCAGCAGCCCTCCGGGCCCCTACAATGAGCAGTTCTTC
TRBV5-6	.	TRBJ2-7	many	CASSLVGGLDEQYF	TGTGCCAGCAGCTTGGTCGGGGGGCTGGACGAGCAGTACTTC
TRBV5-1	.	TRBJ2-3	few	CASTPNWEDTQYF	TGCGCCAGCACACCAAACTGGGAAGATACGCAGTATTTT
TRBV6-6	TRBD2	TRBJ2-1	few	CASSYSITGGPQNEQFF	TGTGCCAGCAGTTACTCGATTACGGGAGGGCCCCAGAATGAGCAGTTCTTC
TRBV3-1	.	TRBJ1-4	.	CASSSRPQATEKLFF	TGTGCCAGCAGCTCCCGACCGCAGGCGACTGAAAAACTGTTTTTT
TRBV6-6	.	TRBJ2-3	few	CASSYRAGTDTQYF	TGTGCCAGCAGTTACAGGGCAGGCACAGATACGCAGTATTTT
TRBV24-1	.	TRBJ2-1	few	CATSDLRGGEQFF	TGTGCCACCAGTGATTTGCGTGGAGGTGAGCAGTTCTTC
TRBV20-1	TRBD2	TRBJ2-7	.	CSARTSGVGEQYF	TGCAGTGCTAGGACTAGCGGGGTAGGCGAGCAGTACTTC
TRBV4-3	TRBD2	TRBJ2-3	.	CASSQAASGVSTDTQYF	TGCGCCAGCAGCCAAGCGGCTAGCGGGGTTAGCACAGATACGCAGTATTTT
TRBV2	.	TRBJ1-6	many	CASRTMGNSPLHF	TGTGCCAGCAGGACCATGGGGAATTCACCCCTCCACTTT
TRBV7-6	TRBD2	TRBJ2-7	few	CASSLEAGVPHEQYF	TGTGCCAGCAGCTTAGAAGCGGGAGTTCCCCACGAGCAGTACTTC
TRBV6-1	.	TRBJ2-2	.	CASPLTRNTGELFF	TGTGCCAGCCCCCTGACTCGGAACACCGGGGAGCTGTTTTTT
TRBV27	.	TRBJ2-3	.	CASSSIGDTQYF	TGTGCCAGCAGTTCCATAGGAGATACGCAGTATTTT
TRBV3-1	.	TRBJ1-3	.	CASSQDHRQGNTIYF	TGTGCCAGCAGCCAAGATCACAGGCAAGGAAACACCATATATTTT
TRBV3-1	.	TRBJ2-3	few	CASSTLETDTQYF	TGTGCCAGCAGCACTTTAGAGACAGATACGCAGTATTTT
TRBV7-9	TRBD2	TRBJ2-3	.	CASSTGTSGDTDTQYF	TGTGCCAGCAGCACCGGGACTAGCGGGGACACAGATACGCAGTATTTT
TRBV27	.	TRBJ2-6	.	CASSPLPLSGANVLTF	TGTGCCAGCAGTCCCCTCCCCCTCTCTGGGGCCAACGTCCTGACTTTC
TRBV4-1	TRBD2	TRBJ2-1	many	CASSQVGLRGAGGYNEQFF	TGCGCCAGCAGCCAAGTTGGGTTACGTGGGGCGGGAGGATACAATGAGCAGTTCTTC
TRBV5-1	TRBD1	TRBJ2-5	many	CASSGQGQETQYF	TGCGCCAGCAGCGGACAGGGCCAAGAGACCCAGTACTTC
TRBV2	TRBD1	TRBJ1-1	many	CASRGQLEAFF	TGTGCCAGCAGGGGACAGCTTGAAGCTTTCTTT
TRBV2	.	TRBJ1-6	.	CASMQEIGSPLHF	TGTGCCAGCATGCAGGAGATAGGATCACCCCTCCACTTT
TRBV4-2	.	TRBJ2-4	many	CASSQENIQYF	TGTGCCAGCAGCCAAGAAAACATTCAGTACTTC
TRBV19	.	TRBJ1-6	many	CASSDWGVRNSPLHF	TGTGCCAGTAGCGATTGGGGAGTACGGAATTCACCCCTCCACTTT
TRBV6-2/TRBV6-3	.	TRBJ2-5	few	CASSYGPGRRETQYF	TGTGCCAGCAGTTACGGGCCGGGGAGGCGAGAGACCCAGTACTTC
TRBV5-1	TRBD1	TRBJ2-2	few	CASSVQGQGAGGELFF	TGCGCCAGCAGCGTCCAGGGACAGGGGGCTGGCGGGGAGCTGTTTTTT
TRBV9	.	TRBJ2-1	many	CASSPRTRDGEQFF	TGTGCCAGCAGCCCTCGGACCCGCGACGGAGAGCAGTTCTTC
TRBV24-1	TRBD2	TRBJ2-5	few	CATSDPSAGEETQYF	TGTGCCACCAGTGATCCCTCTGCGGGGGAAGAGACCCAGTACTTC